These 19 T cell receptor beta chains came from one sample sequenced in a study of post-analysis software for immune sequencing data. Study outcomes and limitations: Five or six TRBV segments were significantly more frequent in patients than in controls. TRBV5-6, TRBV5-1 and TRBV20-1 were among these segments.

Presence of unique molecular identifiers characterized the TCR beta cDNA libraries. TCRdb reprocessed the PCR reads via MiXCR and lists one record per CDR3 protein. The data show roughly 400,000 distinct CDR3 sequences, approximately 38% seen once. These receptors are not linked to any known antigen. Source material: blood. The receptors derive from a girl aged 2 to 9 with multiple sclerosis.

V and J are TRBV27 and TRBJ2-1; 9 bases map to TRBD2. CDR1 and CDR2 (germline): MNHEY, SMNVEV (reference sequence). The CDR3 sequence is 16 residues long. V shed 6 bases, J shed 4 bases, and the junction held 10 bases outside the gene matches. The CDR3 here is CASRNHSGGLYNEQFF. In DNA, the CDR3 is TGTGCCAGCAGGAACCATAGCGGGGGCCTGTACAATGAGCAGTTCTTC.

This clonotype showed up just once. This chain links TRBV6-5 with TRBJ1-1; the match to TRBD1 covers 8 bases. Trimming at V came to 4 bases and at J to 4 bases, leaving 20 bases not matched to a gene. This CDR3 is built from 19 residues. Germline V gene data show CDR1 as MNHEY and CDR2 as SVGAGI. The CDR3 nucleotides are TGTGCCAGCAGTTGGAAACCAGGGGGCCTCTCCCATATACGCACTGAAGCTTTCTTT. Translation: CASSWKPGGLSHIRTEAFF.

In DNA, the CDR3 is TGCAGTGCTAGAGATGGGTCGGGCGACCCTTTCGTAAATGGCTACACCTTC. Residues: CSARDGSGDPFVNGYTF. V gene TRBV20-1 combines with J gene TRBJ1-2; no firm D call. V was shortened by 0 bases and J by 6 bases, with 23 bases between the two germline ends. Germline CDR1 and CDR2: DFQATT and SNEGSKA (reference sequence). The CDR3 totals 17 residues.

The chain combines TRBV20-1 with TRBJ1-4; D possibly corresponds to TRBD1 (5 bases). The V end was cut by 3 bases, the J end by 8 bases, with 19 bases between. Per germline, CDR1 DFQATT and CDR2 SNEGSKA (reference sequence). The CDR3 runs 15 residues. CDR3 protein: CSASLRQNSQEKLFF. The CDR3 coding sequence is TGCAGTGCTAGCCTTAGACAGAATAGCCAGGAAAAACTGTTTTTT.

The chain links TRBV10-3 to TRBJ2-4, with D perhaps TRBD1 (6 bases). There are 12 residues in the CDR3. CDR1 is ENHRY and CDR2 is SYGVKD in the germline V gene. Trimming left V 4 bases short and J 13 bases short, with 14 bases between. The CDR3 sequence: CAISVSRGEQYF. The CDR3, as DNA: TGTGCCATCAGTGTTTCCAGGGGAGAGCAGTACTTC.

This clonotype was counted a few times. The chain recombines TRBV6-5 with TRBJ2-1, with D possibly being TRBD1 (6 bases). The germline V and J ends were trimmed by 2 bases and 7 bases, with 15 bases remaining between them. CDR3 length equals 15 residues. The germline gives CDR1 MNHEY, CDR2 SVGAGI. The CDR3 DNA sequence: TGTGCCAGCAGTTACGGGGGAACTCAGGGGAATGAGCAGTTCTTC. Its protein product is CASSYGGTQGNEQFF.

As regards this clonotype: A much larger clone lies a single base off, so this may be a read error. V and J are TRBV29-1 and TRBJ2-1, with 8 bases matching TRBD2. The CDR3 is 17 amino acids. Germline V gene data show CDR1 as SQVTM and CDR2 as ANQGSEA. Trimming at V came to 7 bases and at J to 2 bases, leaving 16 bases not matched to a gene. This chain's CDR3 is CSASVERGPSPYNEQFF. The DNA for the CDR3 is TGCAGCGCCTCGGTTGAGCGGGGGCCTTCCCCCTACAATGAGCAGTTCTTC.

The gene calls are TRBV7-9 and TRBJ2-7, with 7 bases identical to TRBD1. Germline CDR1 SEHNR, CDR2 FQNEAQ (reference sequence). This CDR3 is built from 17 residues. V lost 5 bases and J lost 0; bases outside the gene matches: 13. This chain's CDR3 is CASSKTIAGGFSYEQYF. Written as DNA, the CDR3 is TGTGCCAGCAGCAAAACGATCGCAGGGGGTTTCTCCTACGAGCAGTACTTC.

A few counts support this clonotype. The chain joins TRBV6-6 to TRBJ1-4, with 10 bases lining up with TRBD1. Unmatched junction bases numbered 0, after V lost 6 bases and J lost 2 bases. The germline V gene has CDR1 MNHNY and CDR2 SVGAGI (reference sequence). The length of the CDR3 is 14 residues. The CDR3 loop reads CASRTGGTNEKLFF. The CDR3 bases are TGTGCCAGCAGGACAGGGGGCACTAATGAAAAACTGTTTTTT.

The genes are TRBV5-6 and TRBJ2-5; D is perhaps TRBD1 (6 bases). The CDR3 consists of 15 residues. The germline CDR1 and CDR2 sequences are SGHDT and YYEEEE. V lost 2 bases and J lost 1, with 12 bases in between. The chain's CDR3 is CASSFLGGSQETQYF. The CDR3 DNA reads TGTGCCAGCAGCTTTTTAGGGGGTTCCCAAGAGACCCAGTACTTC.

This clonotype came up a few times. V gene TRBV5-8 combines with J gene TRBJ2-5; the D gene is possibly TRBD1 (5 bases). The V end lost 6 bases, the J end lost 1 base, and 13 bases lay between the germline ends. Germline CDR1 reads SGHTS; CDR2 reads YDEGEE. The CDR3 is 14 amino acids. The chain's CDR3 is CASKPDNIQETQYF. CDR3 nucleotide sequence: TGTGCCAGCAAGCCGGACAATATCCAAGAGACCCAGTACTTC. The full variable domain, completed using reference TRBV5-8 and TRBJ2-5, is EAGVTQSPTHLIKTRGQQATLRCSPISGHTSVYWYQQALGLGLQFLLWYDEGEERNRGNFPPRFSGRQFPNYSSELNVNALELEDSALYLCASKPDNIQETQYFGPGTRLLVL.

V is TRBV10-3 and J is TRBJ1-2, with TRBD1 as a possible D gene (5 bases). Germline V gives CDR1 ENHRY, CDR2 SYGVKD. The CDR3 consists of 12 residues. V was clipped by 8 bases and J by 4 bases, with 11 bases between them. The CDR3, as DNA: TGTGCCATCTCGGGGGGGATCTATGGCTACACCTTC. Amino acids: CAISGGIYGYTF.

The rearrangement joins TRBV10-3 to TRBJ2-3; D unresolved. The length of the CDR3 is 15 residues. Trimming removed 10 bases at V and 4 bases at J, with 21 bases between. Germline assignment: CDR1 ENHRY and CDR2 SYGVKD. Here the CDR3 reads CASSEWTVKADTQYF. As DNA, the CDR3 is TGTGCCAGTTCTGAGTGGACGGTCAAGGCAGATACGCAGTATTTT.

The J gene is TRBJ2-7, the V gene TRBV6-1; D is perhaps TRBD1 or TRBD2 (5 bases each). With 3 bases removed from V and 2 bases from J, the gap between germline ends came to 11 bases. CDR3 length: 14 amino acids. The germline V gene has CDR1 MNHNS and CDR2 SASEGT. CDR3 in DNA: TGTGCCAGCAGTGAGAGGGGCCTGACCTACGAGCAGTACTTC. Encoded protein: CASSERGLTYEQYF.

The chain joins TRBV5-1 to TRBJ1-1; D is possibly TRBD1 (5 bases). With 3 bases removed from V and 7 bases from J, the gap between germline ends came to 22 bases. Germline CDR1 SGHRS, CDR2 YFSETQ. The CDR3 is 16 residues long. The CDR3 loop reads CASSSGVSPGQNEAFF. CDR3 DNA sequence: TGCGCCAGCAGCTCGGGGGTGTCCCCAGGGCAAAATGAAGCTTTCTTT.

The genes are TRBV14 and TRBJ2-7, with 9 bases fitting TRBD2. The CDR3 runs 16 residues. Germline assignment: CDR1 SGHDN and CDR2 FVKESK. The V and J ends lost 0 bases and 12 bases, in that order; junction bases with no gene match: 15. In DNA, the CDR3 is TGTGCCAGCAGCCAAGATGGGTTAGCGGGAGTTTCGTTCGCGTACTTC. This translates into CASSQDGLAGVSFAYF.

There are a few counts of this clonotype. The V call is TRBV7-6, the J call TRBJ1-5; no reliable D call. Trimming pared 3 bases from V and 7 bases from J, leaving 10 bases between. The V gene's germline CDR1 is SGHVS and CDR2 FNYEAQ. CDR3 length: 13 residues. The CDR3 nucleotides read TGTGCCAGCAGCTTTAGTGAGAAACAGCCCCAGCATTTT. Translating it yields CASSFSEKQPQHF.

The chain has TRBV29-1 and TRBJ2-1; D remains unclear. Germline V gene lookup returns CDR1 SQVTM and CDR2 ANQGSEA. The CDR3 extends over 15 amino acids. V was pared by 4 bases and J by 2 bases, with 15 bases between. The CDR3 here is CSVVVRIPTYNEQFF. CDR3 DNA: TGCAGCGTTGTTGTGCGGATACCAACCTACAATGAGCAGTTCTTC.

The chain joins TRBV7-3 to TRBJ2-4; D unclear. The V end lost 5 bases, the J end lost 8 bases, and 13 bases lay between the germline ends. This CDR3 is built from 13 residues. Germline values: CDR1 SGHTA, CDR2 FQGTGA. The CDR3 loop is CASSENGFDIQYF. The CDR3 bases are TGTGCCAGCAGCGAAAATGGTTTTGACATTCAGTACTTC.